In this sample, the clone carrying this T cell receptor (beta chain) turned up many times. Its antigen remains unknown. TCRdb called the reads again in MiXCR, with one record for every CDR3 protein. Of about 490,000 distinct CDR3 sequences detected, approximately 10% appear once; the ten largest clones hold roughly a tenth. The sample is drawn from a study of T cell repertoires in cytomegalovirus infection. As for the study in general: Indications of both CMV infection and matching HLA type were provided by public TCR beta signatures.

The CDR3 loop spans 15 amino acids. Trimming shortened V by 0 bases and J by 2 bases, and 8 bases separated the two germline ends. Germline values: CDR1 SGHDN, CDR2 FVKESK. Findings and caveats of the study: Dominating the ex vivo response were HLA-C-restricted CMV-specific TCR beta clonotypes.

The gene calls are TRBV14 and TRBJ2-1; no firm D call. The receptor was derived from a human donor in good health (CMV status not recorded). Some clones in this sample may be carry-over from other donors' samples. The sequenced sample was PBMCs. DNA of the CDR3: TGTGCCAGCAGCCAAGATTCTCTTACCTACAATGAGCAGTTCTTC. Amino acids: CASSQDSLTYNEQFF. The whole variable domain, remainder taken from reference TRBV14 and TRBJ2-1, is EAGVTQFPSHSVIEKGQTVTLRCDPISGHDNLYWYRRVMGKEIKFLLHFVKESKQDESGMPNNRFLAERTGGTYSTLKVQPAELEDSGVYFCASSQDSLTYNEQFFGPGTRLTVL.